These T cell receptor beta chains were read from a single sample in a study of blood T cell repertoires in COVID-19. The repertoire was sequenced with immunoSEQ multiplex PCR; TCRdb's copy has only in-frame clones and lacks some. Of about 47,000 clones in the sample, approximately 91% were seen once. The sequencing input was peripheral blood. The receptor set was obtained from a middle-aged man with active COVID-19. Each CDR3 is given with its conserved first and last residue. D genes are given only for firm matches. Clone size is not always given. Where it is, it says once, few, many or a class for expanded clones.

V	size	J	D	CDR3	DNA
TRBV5-1	NA	TRBJ2-7	NA	CASSPSQGSSYEQYF	TGCGCCAGCAGCCCGAGTCAGGGGAGCTCCTACGAGCAGTACTTC
TRBV7-8	NA	TRBJ2-5	NA	CASSLGLQGGQETQYF	TGTGCCAGCAGCTTAGGCCTTCAGGGGGGACAAGAGACCCAGTACTTC
TRBV7-8	NA	TRBJ2-3	TRBD2	CASSLVRGGDTDTQYF	TGTGCCAGCAGCTTAGTTCGCGGGGGGGATACAGATACGCAGTATTTT
TRBV12-5	once	TRBJ1-3	NA	CASGLVLRSYFGNTIYF	TGTGCTAGTGGTTTGGTACTCCGTTCCTACTTCGGAAACACCATATATTTT
TRBV15	once	TRBJ1-5	NA	CATSRDVFGDQPQHF	TGTGCCACCAGCAGAGACGTATTTGGAGATCAGCCCCAGCATTTT
TRBV18	NA	TRBJ1-1	TRBD1	CASSPSRSGQGAQTEAFF	TGTGCCAGCTCACCCAGCCGTAGCGGACAGGGGGCACAAACTGAAGCTTTCTTT
TRBV6-5	large	TRBJ1-5	NA	CASSPGRNQPQHF	TGTGCCAGCAGTCCGGGTCGCAATCAGCCCCAGCATTTT
TRBV19	NA	TRBJ1-1	TRBD1	CASSPGTGTTFF	TGTGCCAGTAGTCCCGGGACAGGGACTACTTTCTTT
TRBV19	NA	TRBJ1-2	TRBD1	CASSPRGAIGDYGYTF	TGTGCCAGTAGTCCCAGGGGGGCGATCGGGGACTATGGCTACACCTTC
TRBV6-4	NA	TRBJ2-5	TRBD1	CASSEGTGDQETQYF	TGTGCCAGCAGTGAAGGGACAGGAGACCAAGAGACCCAGTACTTC
TRBV4-2	once	TRBJ2-3	TRBD2	CASSQEGLAFGNTQYF	TGTGCCAGCAGCCAAGAGGGACTAGCGTTTGGAAATACGCAGTATTTT
TRBV12-3/TRBV12-4	NA	TRBJ1-1	NA	CASSSTSSRAFF	TGTGCCAGCAGTTCCACCTCCTCCAGGGCTTTCTTT
TRBV5-6	NA	TRBJ1-1	TRBD1	CASSAGQLPTAEAFF	TGTGCCAGCAGCGCGGGACAGCTTCCAACCGCTGAAGCTTTCTTT
TRBV9	NA	TRBJ2-3	TRBD2	CASSVVGLAGVSDTQYF	TGTGCCAGCAGCGTAGTGGGACTAGCGGGAGTTTCAGATACGCAGTATTTT
TRBV3-1/TRBV3-2	NA	TRBJ2-5	TRBD2	CASSQAPLAGGPQTQYF	TGTGCCAGCAGCCAAGCCCCCCTAGCGGGGGGGCCTCAGACCCAGTACTTC
TRBV11-3	once	TRBJ2-5	TRBD2	CASSLAGGPWETQYF	TGTGCCAGCAGCTTAGCGGGGGGGCCCTGGGAGACCCAGTACTTC
TRBV9	NA	TRBJ1-2	NA	CASSVASINYGYTF	TGTGCCAGCAGCGTAGCAAGCATTAACTATGGCTACACCTTC
TRBV11-3	NA	TRBJ2-7	TRBD1	CASSPATGGGYEQYF	TGTGCCAGCAGCCCCGCGACAGGGGGGGGCTACGAGCAGTACTTC
TRBV6-5	once	TRBJ2-1	TRBD2	CASSYWGGEQFF	TGTGCCAGCAGTTACTGGGGGGGTGAGCAGTTCTTC
TRBV18	NA	TRBJ2-1	NA	CASSPFHAGLDNEQFF	TGTGCCAGCTCACCATTTCACGCGGGGCTAGACAATGAGCAGTTCTTC
TRBV12-3/TRBV12-4	NA	TRBJ2-1	NA	CASSSIRGEQFF	TGTGCCAGCAGTTCTATCCGGGGGGAGCAGTTCTTC